These T cell receptor beta chains were read from a single sample in a study of blood T cell repertoires in COVID-19. Measured with immunoSEQ multiplex PCR; TCRdb has only the in-frame clones, and not every one. The table records roughly 300,000 clones, more than 90% of them present only once. Specimen: PBMCs or T cells enriched from blood (not recorded which). These receptors were obtained from a woman aged 25 to 39 who had recovered from COVID-19. Both conserved end residues are part of each CDR3. D genes are given only for firm matches. The size of a clone is reported for some rows only, either as once, few or many, or as a class for expanded clones.

d_call	clone_size	v_call	j_call	cdr3_nt	cdr3_aa
-	once	TRBV6-5	TRBJ2-1	TGTGCCAGCAGTTACCGAGCGAACTCCTACAATGAGCAGTTCTTC	CASSYRANSYNEQFF
-	-	TRBV5-4	TRBJ1-2	TGTGCCAGCAGCTTGGATCCGGGGCGGGGGTATGGCTACACCTTC	CASSLDPGRGYGYTF
-	-	TRBV7-3	TRBJ2-1	TGTGCCAGCAGCTTTGGAGGGACGAGGTTGTATGAGCAGTTCTTC	CASSFGGTRLYEQFF
TRBD1	once	TRBV18	TRBJ1-4	TGTGCCAGCTCACGGAGGGACAGCTCAGCAACTAATGAAAAACTGTTTTTT	CASSRRDSSATNEKLFF
-	-	TRBV5-1	TRBJ2-7	TGCGCCAGCAGCTTAGGGGGAATGGAGCAGTACTTC	CASSLGGMEQYF
-	few	TRBV7-9	TRBJ1-5	TGTGCCAGCAGCGCCCAGTCAGTATTTCAGCCCCAGCATTTT	CASSAQSVFQPQHF
TRBD2	-	TRBV19	TRBJ2-5	TGTGCCAGTAGTATAAGGGGGACTAGACCGACCCAGTACTTC	CASSIRGTRPTQYF
TRBD1	-	TRBV7-2	TRBJ2-7	TGTGCCAGCAGCTTGAGTGGGACAGGGAATTACGAGCAGTACTTC	CASSLSGTGNYEQYF
-	-	TRBV28	TRBJ1-2	TGTGCCACCACTTACGGAGGAAGATACTATGGCTACACCTTC	CATTYGGRYYGYTF
-	-	TRBV18	TRBJ2-3	TGTGCCAGCTCGCGTACTAGGTCCACAGATACGCAGTATTTT	CASSRTRSTDTQYF
-	-	TRBV5-1	TRBJ1-2	TGCGCCAGCAGCCCGGGAGGCGGCCGTATTGAATTAAACTATGGCTACACCTTC	CASSPGGGRIELNYGYTF
-	-	TRBV6-5	TRBJ1-1	TGTGCCAGCAGTTGGTCACAGGGTGGAAACACTGAAGCTTTCTTT	CASSWSQGGNTEAFF
TRBD1	-	TRBV5-6	TRBJ1-1	TGTGCCAGCAGCCGTGGACAGGGTGGGAACACTGAAGCTTTCTTT	CASSRGQGGNTEAFF
TRBD2	-	TRBV4-1	TRBJ2-1	TGCGCCAGCAGCCAAGCGGGACTAGCGGGACACAATGAGCAGTTCTTC	CASSQAGLAGHNEQFF
-	-	TRBV19	TRBJ2-2	TGTGCCAGTAGTGCCTACCGGGACAAGAACACCGGGGAGCTGTTTTTT	CASSAYRDKNTGELFF
-	-	TRBV7-2	TRBJ2-1	TGTGCCAGCAGCCGGAACACAGGCTCCTACAATGAGCAGTTCTTC	CASSRNTGSYNEQFF
TRBD2	-	TRBV7-9	TRBJ2-2	TGTGCCAGCAACGGACCGGGGACTAGCGGGAGTCCCTACACCGGGGAGCTGTTTTTT	CASNGPGTSGSPYTGELFF
-	-	TRBV19	TRBJ1-5	TGTGCCAGTAGTATCTACAACCCGGGAGATCAGCCCCAGCATTTT	CASSIYNPGDQPQHF
TRBD2	-	TRBV6-2/TRBV6-3	TRBJ2-7	TGTGCCAGCAGCCCTGAGTGGGGAGGGAACTCCTACGAGCAGTACTTC	CASSPEWGGNSYEQYF
TRBD2	-	TRBV19	TRBJ2-5	TGTGCCAGTACGACTAGCGGCCAAGAGACCCAGTACTTC	CASTTSGQETQYF
TRBD2	-	TRBV19	TRBJ2-1	TGTGCCAGTAGTCCAACTAGCGGAGAAGCCTCCTACAATGAGCAGTTCTTC	CASSPTSGEASYNEQFF
-	-	TRBV5-4	TRBJ2-5	TGTGCCAGCAGCTTGAATCCGGGAGAGACCCAGTACTTC	CASSLNPGETQYF
-	-	TRBV11-2	TRBJ1-6	TGTGCCAGCAGCTTGGGGACAATGGCCCTCCACTTT	CASSLGTMALHF
-	-	TRBV28	TRBJ1-3	TGTGCCAGCAGTACCCCGGGGGGGGGCAGAAACACCATATATTTT	CASSTPGGGRNTIYF
-	-	TRBV3-1/TRBV3-2	TRBJ2-7	TGTGCCAGCAGCCAAGATAGCCAGATCTACGAGCAGTACTTC	CASSQDSQIYEQYF
-	-	TRBV30	TRBJ1-6	TGTGCCTGGAGAGGATACCCCAGGGTGGGTTCACCCCTCCACTTT	CAWRGYPRVGSPLHF
-	-	TRBV5-1	TRBJ1-6	TGCGCCAGCAGAAGACCAGGGGCTGGTAATTCACCCCTCCACTTT	CASRRPGAGNSPLHF
-	-	TRBV18	TRBJ2-5	TGTGCCAGCTCACCGTCACAAGAGACCCAGTACTTC	CASSPSQETQYF
-	-	TRBV27	TRBJ2-7	TGTGCCAGCAGTTTAGGGCAGGGGACCTACGAGCAGTACTTC	CASSLGQGTYEQYF
-	-	TRBV29-1	TRBJ1-1	TGCAGCGTTCTGCTAAACACTGAAGCTTTCTTT	CSVLLNTEAFF
TRBD1	-	TRBV2	TRBJ1-2	TGTGCCATCGGACAGGGGGCGCGGGGCTACACCTTC	CAIGQGARGYTF
-	-	TRBV7-2	TRBJ1-1	TGTGCCAGCAGCTTATACGGCACTGAAGCTTTCTTT	CASSLYGTEAFF
TRBD2	-	TRBV4-2	TRBJ2-5	TGTGCCAGCAGCCAGGGGACTAGCGGGAGTGAAGAGACCCAGTACTTC	CASSQGTSGSEETQYF
-	-	TRBV11-1	TRBJ2-7	TGTGCCAGCAGCACCGGGTTGTTAGCCGCCACCTACGAGCAGTACTTC	CASSTGLLAATYEQYF
-	-	TRBV7-3	TRBJ2-1	TGTGCCAGCAGCTTATATCAGGGGCCGAGCGAGCAGTTCTTC	CASSLYQGPSEQFF
-	-	TRBV7-2	TRBJ1-2	TGTGCCAGCAGCTTAGCAGGAGGGGCTAACTATGGCTACACCTTC	CASSLAGGANYGYTF
-	-	TRBV2	TRBJ1-6	TGTGCCAGCAGACTTATTACGGGGGTTAATTCACCCCTCCACTTT	CASRLITGVNSPLHF
-	-	TRBV27	TRBJ1-4	TGTGCCAGCAGTCCGACTGCAACTAATGAAAAACTGTTTTTT	CASSPTATNEKLFF
TRBD1	once	TRBV28	TRBJ1-2	TGTGCCAGCAGACCCACAGGGGGCCGAAATCGTGGCTACACCTTC	CASRPTGGRNRGYTF
TRBD2	-	TRBV20-1	TRBJ2-3	TGCAGTGCTAGTTACCAGCGGGGGGGGAGGTCAGATACGCAGTATTTT	CSASYQRGGRSDTQYF
-	-	TRBV19	TRBJ1-4	TGTGCCTCGAGTTCCGTGGCAACTAATGAAAAACTGTTTTTT	CASSSVATNEKLFF
TRBD1	few	TRBV18	TRBJ1-2	TGTGCCAGCTCAGCCGTCCCCCCCGGGACAGAGACTAACTATGGCTACACCTTC	CASSAVPPGTETNYGYTF
TRBD2	-	TRBV11-1	TRBJ2-1	TGTGCCAGCAGCCCACAGCCTAGCGGGGGGGCTTGGGAGCAGTTCTTC	CASSPQPSGGAWEQFF
-	once	TRBV10-3	TRBJ1-1	TGTGCCATCACCCTGGAAGTGGGGGGTGAAGCTTTCTTT	CAITLEVGGEAFF
-	-	TRBV19	TRBJ1-5	TGTGCCAGTCCTAAGAGGGGGACAAGGGCCCGAAAATACAATCAGCCCCAGCATTTT	CASPKRGTRARKYNQPQHF
TRBD1	-	TRBV7-2	TRBJ1-2	TGTGCCAGCAGCTTAACAAGAGAGAAAGGGGGCCTGGATGGCTACACCTTC	CASSLTREKGGLDGYTF
-	-	TRBV19	TRBJ1-2	TGTGCCAGCAGTTGGGGGGGGAACTATGGCTACACCTTC	CASSWGGNYGYTF
TRBD2	-	TRBV5-1	TRBJ2-3	TGCGCCAGCAGCTTCGGACTAGCGGGAAGCACAGATACGCAGTATTTT	CASSFGLAGSTDTQYF
-	-	TRBV18	TRBJ1-5	TGTGCCAGCTCACCAGCCGAGGGTCAGCCCCAGCATTTT	CASSPAEGQPQHF
TRBD2	-	TRBV15	TRBJ2-5	TGTGCCACCAGCAGCACGACGGGACTAGCGGCCCAAGAGACCCAGTACTTC	CATSSTTGLAAQETQYF
-	few	TRBV7-9	TRBJ1-2	TGTGCCAGCAGCTCGACAGGCGAGGGCTACACCTTC	CASSSTGEGYTF
-	-	TRBV7-2	TRBJ1-6	TGTGCCAGCAGCTTTGCGGGCCACTCACCCCTCCACTTT	CASSFAGHSPLHF
TRBD1	once	TRBV28	TRBJ1-1	TGTGCCAGCAGTTGGCCCCCAGGGGGCGCGGCTGAAGCTTTCTTT	CASSWPPGGAAEAFF